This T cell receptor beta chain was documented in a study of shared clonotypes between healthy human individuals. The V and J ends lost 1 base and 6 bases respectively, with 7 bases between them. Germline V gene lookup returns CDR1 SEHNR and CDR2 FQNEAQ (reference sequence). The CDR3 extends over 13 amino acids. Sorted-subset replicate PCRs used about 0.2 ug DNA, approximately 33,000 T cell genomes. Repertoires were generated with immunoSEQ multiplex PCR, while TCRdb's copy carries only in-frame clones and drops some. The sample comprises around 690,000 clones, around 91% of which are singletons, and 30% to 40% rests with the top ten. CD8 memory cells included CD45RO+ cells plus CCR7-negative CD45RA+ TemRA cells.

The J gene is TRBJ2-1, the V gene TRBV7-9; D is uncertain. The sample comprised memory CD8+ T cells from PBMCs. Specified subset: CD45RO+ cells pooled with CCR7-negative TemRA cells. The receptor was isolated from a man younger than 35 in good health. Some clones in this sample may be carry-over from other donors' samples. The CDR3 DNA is TGTGCCAGCAGCTTAGGGCTAGTCAATGAGCAGTTCTTC. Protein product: CASSLGLVNEQFF.